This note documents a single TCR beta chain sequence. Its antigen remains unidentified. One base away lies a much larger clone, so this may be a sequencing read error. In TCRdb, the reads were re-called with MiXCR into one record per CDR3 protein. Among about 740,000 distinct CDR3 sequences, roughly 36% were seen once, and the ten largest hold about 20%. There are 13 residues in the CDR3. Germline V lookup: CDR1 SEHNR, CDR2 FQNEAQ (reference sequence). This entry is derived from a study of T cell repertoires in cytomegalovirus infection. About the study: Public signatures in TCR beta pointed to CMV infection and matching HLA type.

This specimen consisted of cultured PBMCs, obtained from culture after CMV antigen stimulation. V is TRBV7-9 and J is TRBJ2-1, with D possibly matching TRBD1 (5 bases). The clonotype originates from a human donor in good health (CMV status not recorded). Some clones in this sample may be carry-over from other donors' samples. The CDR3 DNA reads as TGTGCCAGCAGCTTAGGTCAGGGAAATGAGCAGCTCTTC. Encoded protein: CASSLGQGNEQLF.